Presented here are 29 T cell receptor beta chains from one specimen sequenced in a study of T cell changes during pregnancy in multiple sclerosis. Data came from immunoSEQ multiplex PCR; TCRdb stores just in-frame clones and leaves some out. The table shows approximately 100,000 clones, with about nine tenths occurring only once. This specimen consisted of peripheral blood, obtained after pregnancy. All receptors come from a female donor with multiple sclerosis, enrolled in a pregnancy study.

This rearrangement joins TRBV6-1 to TRBJ1-5; D remains ambiguous. V was trimmed by 1 base and J by 4 bases, leaving 5 bases between them. The CDR3 is 13 residues long. CDR1 and CDR2 from the germline V gene are MNHNS and SASEGT. The CDR3 sequence is CASSEDINQPQHF. The CDR3 DNA reads as TGTGCCAGCAGTGAAGACATTAATCAGCCCCAGCATTTT.

The chain joins TRBV6-4 to TRBJ2-3, with 11 bases lining up with TRBD2. The CDR3 is 15 amino acids. V was clipped by 3 bases and J by 6 bases; unmatched bases: 5. The germline CDR1 and CDR2 sequences are MRHNA and SNTAGT. The CDR3: CASSELAGAVDTQYF. The CDR3 coding sequence is TGTGCCAGCAGTGAACTAGCGGGAGCAGTGGATACGCAGTATTTT.

The CDR3, as DNA: TGCGCCAGCAGCCAAGAAGGAAGGACAGGGGGCGCCCGGCCCTACAATGAGCAGTTCTTC. Encoded protein: CASSQEGRTGGARPYNEQFF. J is TRBJ2-1 and V is TRBV4-1; 11 bases fit TRBD1. Germline loops: CDR1 MGHRA, CDR2 YSYEKL. Trimming cost V 0 bases and J 2 bases; bases outside gene matches: 12. CDR3 length: 20 amino acids.

The chain employs TRBV5-1 and TRBJ2-7, with TRBD2 as a possible D gene (6 bases). From germline, CDR1 is SGHRS and CDR2 YFSETQ. Trimming removed 2 bases from V and 2 bases from J, with 20 bases in between. The CDR3 length is 17 residues. CDR3: CASSFGALSGPTYEQYF. For the CDR3, the DNA is TGCGCCAGCAGCTTCGGGGCCCTTAGCGGCCCTACCTACGAGCAGTACTTC.

This clone was counted between two and nine times. The chain is built from TRBV7-3 and TRBJ2-2; D possibly corresponds to TRBD1 (6 bases). Germline CDR1 SGHTA, CDR2 FQGTGA. The V gene lost 6 bases and the J gene lost 5 bases, with 7 bases spanning the gap. The CDR3 is 12 residues long. CDR3 bases: TGTGCCAGCAGTGGACAGACCGGGGAGCTGTTTTTT. Its translation is CASSGQTGELFF.

The V call is TRBV11-2, the J call TRBJ1-1; D uncertain. The CDR3 extends over 13 amino acids. The germline V gene has CDR1 SGHAT and CDR2 FQNNGV. The V end was cut by 3 bases, the J end by 4 bases, with 9 bases between. The CDR3 DNA follows: TGTGCCAGCAGCTTTGTGGGAGGCACTGAAGCTTTCTTT. As protein: CASSFVGGTEAFF. Supplemented by reference TRBV11-2 and TRBJ1-1, the full variable domain reads EAGVAQSPRYKIIEKRQSVAFWCNPISGHATLYWYQQILGQGPKLLIQFQNNGVVDDSQLPKDRFSAERLKGVDSTLKIQPAKLEDSAVYLCASSFVGGTEAFFGQGTRLTVV.

V gene TRBV2 combines with J gene TRBJ1-2, with TRBD1 as a possible D gene (5 bases). The CDR3 is 12 residues long. Germline V gives CDR1 SNHLY, CDR2 FYNNEI. The V gene lost 4 bases and the J gene lost 4 bases, with 7 bases spanning the gap. The DNA for the CDR3 is TGTGCCAGCAGTGGGACAAGCTATGGCTACACCTTC. Protein product: CASSGTSYGYTF.

CDR3 nucleotide sequence: TGTGCCAGTAGTATAATTGGGCCTAACTATGGCTACACCTTC. Translating it yields CASSIIGPNYGYTF. The chain has TRBV19 and TRBJ1-2, with D hard to call. The CDR3 loop spans 14 amino acids. The V gene's germline CDR1 is LNHDA and CDR2 SQIVND (reference sequence). Trimming removed 2 bases at V and 0 bases at J, with 7 bases between.

The chain links TRBV6-5 to TRBJ1-2; D uncertain. The CDR3 is 14 residues long. The V gene's germline CDR1 is MNHEY and CDR2 SVGAGI. The V gene lost 0 bases and the J gene lost 4 bases, with 9 bases spanning the gap. This CDR3 is CASSYSNAGYGYTF. Here the CDR3 DNA reads TGTGCCAGCAGTTACTCGAACGCGGGCTATGGCTACACCTTC.

The V gene is TRBV12-5, the J gene TRBJ2-1; D is ambiguous. The germline gives CDR1 LGHNT, CDR2 FRNRAP. Between the trimmed V and J ends, which lost 3 bases and 9 bases, there was a span of 9 bases. The CDR3 consists of 12 residues. The CDR3 nucleotides are TGTGCTAGTGGTTTCTTTTCGGGTGAGCAGTTCTTC. This gives the protein CASGFFSGEQFF.

The rearrangement uses TRBV10-2 and TRBJ2-7; the D is unclear. The V gene lost 3 bases and the J gene lost 0 bases, with 6 bases spanning the gap. CDR3 length: 13 amino acids. The germline CDR1 and CDR2 sequences are WSHSY and SAAADI. CDR3 region: CASSDASSYEQYF. The CDR3 region has the DNA TGCGCCAGCAGTGATGCTAGCTCCTACGAGCAGTACTTC.

The CDR3: CASRGLAGEETQYF. The CDR3 nucleotides read TGTGCCAGCAGGGGACTAGCGGGGGAAGAGACCCAGTACTTC. The chain recombines TRBV2 with TRBJ2-5; 14 nucleotides agree with TRBD2. The germline gives CDR1 SNHLY, CDR2 FYNNEI. The CDR3 has 14 residues. V lost 6 bases, J lost 3 bases, and 0 bases stayed unmatched.

As for this clone: One end of the junction fails to match germline, which may point to a read error. The chain is built from TRBV7-7 and TRBJ2-5; 8 nucleotides match TRBD1. Germline values: CDR1 SSHAT, CDR2 FNYEAQ (reference sequence). This CDR3 has 14 amino acids. CDR3 region: CASSVQQGEETQYF. In DNA, the CDR3 is TGTGCTAGCAGCGTCCAACAGGGGGAAGAGACCCAGTACTTC.

The chain combines TRBV7-6 with TRBJ2-5, with D possibly TRBD2 on 5 matching bases. Germline-derived CDR1 and CDR2 are SGHVS and FNYEAQ. The CDR3 spans 11 residues. Trimming cost V 4 bases and J 5 bases, with 5 bases left between them. The CDR3, as DNA: TGTGCCAGCAGCTGGGAGGAGACCCAGTACTTC. Amino acids: CASSWEETQYF.

The chain joins TRBV4-1 to TRBJ2-5; 9 nucleotides match TRBD2. V shed 4 bases and J 3 bases; nucleotides not matched to a gene: 3. The CDR3 loop spans 14 amino acids. Germline CDR1 MGHRA, CDR2 YSYEKL. In DNA form, the CDR3 reads TGCGCCAGCAGCCGGGTAGCGGGGGAAGAGACCCAGTACTTC. Translated: CASSRVAGEETQYF.

The chain links TRBV19 to TRBJ2-2, with 9 bases aligning to TRBD1. The CDR3 covers 16 residues. Germline V CDR1 and CDR2: LNHDA, SQIVND (reference sequence). With 2 bases clipped from V and 3 bases from J, the junction kept 4 bases outside the gene matches. The CDR3 here is CASSINRGLDTGELFF. CDR3 DNA: TGTGCCAGTAGTATAAACAGGGGGCTGGACACCGGGGAGCTGTTTTTT. Based on the CDR3 plus reference TRBV19 and TRBJ2-2, the full variable domain is DGGITQSPKYLFRKEGQNVTLSCEQNLNHDAMYWYRQDPGQGLRLIYYSQIVNDFQKGDIAEGYSVSREKKESFPLTVTSAQKNPTAFYLCASSINRGLDTGELFFGEGSRLTVL.

The genes are TRBV7-9 and TRBJ2-1; TRBD2 agrees at 9 bases. Germline V gene sequence: CDR1 SEHNR, CDR2 FQNEAQ (reference sequence). With 5 bases clipped from V and 12 bases from J, the junction kept 8 bases outside the gene matches. The CDR3 consists of 13 residues. This chain's CDR3 is CASSLTAGGPQFF. CDR3 sequence (DNA): TGTGCCAGCAGCCTGACAGCGGGGGGCCCGCAGTTCTTC.

This clone was found a few times. DNA of the CDR3: TGTGCCAGTAGTACACGGTTTCAGGCGAATAATTCACCCCTCCACTTT. Its translation: CASSTRFQANNSPLHF. The chain recombines TRBV19 with TRBJ1-6, with no clear D. Germline CDR1 and CDR2: LNHDA and SQIVND (reference sequence). Trimming stripped 4 bases from V and 5 bases from J, with 15 bases between. The CDR3 sequence is 16 residues long.

CDR3 bases: TGTGCCAGCAGCTTAGACAGGGGTTCCTACAATGAGCAGTTCTTC. Translated: CASSLDRGSYNEQFF. The chain joins TRBV11-1 to TRBJ2-1, with TRBD1 matching over 7 bases. V trimming: 1 base; J trimming: 1 base; junction bases outside the gene matches: 1. The CDR3 covers 15 residues. Germline-derived CDR1 and CDR2 are SGHAT and FQDESV (reference sequence).

The V and J genes are TRBV10-3 and TRBJ2-3; tentative D call: TRBD2 (5 bases). The germline gives CDR1 ENHRY, CDR2 SYGVKD. Trimming shortened V by 0 bases and J by 4 bases, and 14 bases separated the two germline ends. This CDR3 has 16 residues. CDR3 region: CAISESALAIADTQYF. CDR3 nucleotide sequence: TGTGCCATCAGTGAGTCTGCTCTAGCAATCGCAGATACGCAGTATTTT.

The rearrangement uses TRBV12-5 and TRBJ2-3, with 7 bases identical to TRBD2. The germline CDR1 and CDR2 sequences are LGHNT and FRNRAP. The CDR3 covers 15 residues. The junction had 8 bases not matched to a gene; V was cut back by 7 bases and J by 1 base. The CDR3 loop is CASAAGTIRTDTQYF. CDR3 sequence (DNA): TGTGCTAGTGCCGCCGGGACTATACGCACAGATACGCAGTATTTT.

The rearrangement joins TRBV9 to TRBJ2-2; perhaps TRBD1 as D (5 bases). The CDR3 runs to 15 residues. V gave up 4 bases and J gave up 7 bases, with 17 bases separating them. Germline-derived CDR1 and CDR2 are SGDLS and YYNGEE. The CDR3 loop reads CASSPAPREFGELFF. CDR3 DNA sequence: TGTGCCAGCAGCCCGGCCCCCAGGGAATTCGGGGAGCTGTTTTTT.

The CDR3 region is CASSLTGQGFSYNSPLHF. DNA for the CDR3: TGTGCCAGCAGCTTAACCGGACAGGGTTTCTCCTATAATTCACCCCTCCACTTT. The gene calls are TRBV12-1 and TRBJ1-6; TRBD1 is the table's D call and was not checked against the DNA. TRBV12-1 is marked as a pseudogene. This CDR3 has 18 amino acids.

The chain employs TRBV29-1 and TRBJ1-1, with 9 bases lining up with TRBD1. The V segment lost 2 bases and the J segment 7 bases; nucleotides outside the gene matches: 8. This CDR3 has 14 residues. CDR1 is SQVTM and CDR2 is ANQGSEA in the germline V gene. The CDR3 loop reads CSVERGQGHLEAFF. CDR3 in DNA: TGCAGCGTTGAAAGGGGACAGGGCCACCTTGAAGCTTTCTTT.

This chain links TRBV18 with TRBJ2-7, with D maybe TRBD1 (5 bases). Germline V gives CDR1 KGHSH, CDR2 LQKENI. V was trimmed by 2 bases and J by 5 bases, leaving 16 bases between them. The CDR3 runs to 15 residues. The CDR3 sequence is CASSPSVSGLDEQYF. Written as DNA, the CDR3 is TGTGCCAGCTCACCATCGGTTTCAGGGCTGGACGAGCAGTACTTC. Full variable domain (missing parts from reference TRBV18 and TRBJ2-7): NAGVMQNPRHLVRRRGQEARLRCSPMKGHSHVYWYRQLPEEGLKFMVYLQKENIIDESGMPKERFSAEFPKEGPSILRIQQVVRGDSAAYFCASSPSVSGLDEQYFGPGTRLTVT.

The chain couples TRBV11-1 to TRBJ2-7; the match to TRBD2 covers 8 bases. V was pared by 6 bases and J by 3 bases, with 10 bases of the junction left unmatched. Germline CDR1 and CDR2: SGHAT and FQDESV (reference sequence). The CDR3 runs to 15 residues. The CDR3 coding sequence is TGTGCCAGCAGTCGGGAGGGGGATGGAGGCTACGAGCAGTACTTC. Amino acid sequence: CASSREGDGGYEQYF.

The chain is built from TRBV13 and TRBJ2-7; a possible D gene is TRBD1 (6 bases). CDR1 is PRHDT and CDR2 is FYEKMQ in the germline V gene (reference sequence). The CDR3 loop spans 13 amino acids. The V end lost 6 bases, the J end lost 6 bases, and 15 bases lay between the germline ends. The chain's CDR3 is CASSSTGWGEQYF. CDR3 nucleotides: TGTGCCAGCAGTTCTACAGGGTGGGGCGAGCAGTACTTC.

CDR3 bases: TGTGCCTGGAGTCCACAGGGAATCGGGGAGCTGTTTTTT. Translated, it gives CAWSPQGIGELFF. V usage is TRBV30 and J usage is TRBJ2-2, with a tentative D call TRBD1 (6 bases). In germline, CDR1 is GTSNPN, CDR2 SVGIG (reference sequence). The ends were cut back, 2 bases at V and 7 bases at J, with 11 bases in the middle. The CDR3 is 13 residues long.

The chain combines TRBV7-2 with TRBJ2-2, with D uncertain. The CDR3 has 12 residues. Trimming left V 3 bases short and J 5 bases short, with 4 bases between. CDR1 is SGHTA and CDR2 is FQGNSA in the germline V gene. This CDR3 reads CASSFGTGELFF. The CDR3 DNA reads as TGTGCCAGCAGCTTCGGGACCGGGGAGCTGTTTTTT.